This T cell receptor (beta chain) originates from a study of CD8 T cells in ankylosing spondylitis. Trimming removed 1 base at V and 4 bases at J, with 11 bases between. Germline assignment: CDR1 SEHNR and CDR2 FQNEAQ (reference sequence). The CDR3 is made up of 14 amino acids. This clonotype was picked up many times. TCRdb re-derived calls from the 5' RACE reads in MiXCR, one entry per CDR3 protein. The sample records roughly 170,000 distinct CDR3 sequences, approximately 10% being singletons. This TCR was recovered from a female donor with ankylosing spondylitis or in good health (not recorded which). The chain uses TRBV7-9 and TRBJ2-7, with unresolved D. The sequencing sample was made of blood, either unsorted or a sorted T cell fraction (not recorded which). The CDR3 region is CASSLENSPYEQYF. Written as DNA, the CDR3 is TGTGCCAGCAGCTTAGAAAATAGTCCGTACGAGCAGTACTTC.